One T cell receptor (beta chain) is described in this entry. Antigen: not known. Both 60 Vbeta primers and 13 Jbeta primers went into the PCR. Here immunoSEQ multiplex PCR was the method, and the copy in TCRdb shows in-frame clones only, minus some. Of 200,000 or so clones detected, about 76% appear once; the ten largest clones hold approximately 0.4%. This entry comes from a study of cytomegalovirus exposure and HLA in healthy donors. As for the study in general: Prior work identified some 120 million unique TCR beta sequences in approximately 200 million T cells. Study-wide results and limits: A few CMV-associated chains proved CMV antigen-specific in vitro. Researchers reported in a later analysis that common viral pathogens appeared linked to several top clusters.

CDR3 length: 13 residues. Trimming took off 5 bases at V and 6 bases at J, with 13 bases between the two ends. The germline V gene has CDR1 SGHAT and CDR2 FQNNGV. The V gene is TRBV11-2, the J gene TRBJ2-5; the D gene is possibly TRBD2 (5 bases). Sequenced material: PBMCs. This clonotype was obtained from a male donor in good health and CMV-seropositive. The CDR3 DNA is TGTGCCAGCAGCCCCGGGTTAGCGCAGACCCAGTACTTC. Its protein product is CASSPGLAQTQYF.